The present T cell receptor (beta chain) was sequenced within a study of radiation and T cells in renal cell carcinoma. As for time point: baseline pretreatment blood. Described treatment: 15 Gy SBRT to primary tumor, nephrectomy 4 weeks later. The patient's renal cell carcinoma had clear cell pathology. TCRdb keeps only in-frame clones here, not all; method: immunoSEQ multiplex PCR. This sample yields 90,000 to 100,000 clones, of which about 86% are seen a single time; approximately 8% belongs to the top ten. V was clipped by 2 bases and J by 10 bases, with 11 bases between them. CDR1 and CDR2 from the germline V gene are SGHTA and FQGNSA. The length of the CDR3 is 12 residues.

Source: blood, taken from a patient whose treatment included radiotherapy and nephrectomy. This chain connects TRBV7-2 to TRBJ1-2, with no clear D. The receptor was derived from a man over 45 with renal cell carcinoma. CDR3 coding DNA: TGTGCCAGCAGCTTATCGCGGGCCTCCTACACCTTC. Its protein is CASSLSRASYTF.